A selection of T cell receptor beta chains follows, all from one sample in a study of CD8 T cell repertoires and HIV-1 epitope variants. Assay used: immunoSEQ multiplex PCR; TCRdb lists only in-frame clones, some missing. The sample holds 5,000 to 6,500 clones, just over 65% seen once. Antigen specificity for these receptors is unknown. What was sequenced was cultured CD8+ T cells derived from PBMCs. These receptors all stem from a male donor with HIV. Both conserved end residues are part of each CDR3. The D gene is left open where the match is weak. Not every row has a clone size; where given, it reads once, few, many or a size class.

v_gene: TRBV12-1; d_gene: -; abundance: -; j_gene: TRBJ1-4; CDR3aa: CASSFGGPNPATNEKLFF; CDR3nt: TGTGCCAGCAGCTTTGGCGGACCGAACCCAGCAACTAATGAAAAACTGTTTTTT
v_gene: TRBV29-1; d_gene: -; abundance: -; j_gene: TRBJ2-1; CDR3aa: CSVEWRISYNEQFF; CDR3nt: TGCAGCGTTGAATGGAGGATCTCCTACAATGAGCAGTTCTTC
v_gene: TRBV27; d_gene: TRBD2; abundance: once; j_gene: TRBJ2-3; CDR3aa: CASSSGGGGTDTQYF; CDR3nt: TGTGCCAGCAGCTCTGGGGGGGGAGGGACAGATACGCAGTATTTT
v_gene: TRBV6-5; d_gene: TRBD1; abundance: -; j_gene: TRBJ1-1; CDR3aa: CASSYSWTGGTEAFF; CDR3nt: TGTGCCAGCAGTTACTCATGGACAGGGGGGACTGAAGCTTTCTTT
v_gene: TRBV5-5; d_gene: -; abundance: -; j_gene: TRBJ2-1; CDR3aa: CASSPFSGNYNEQFF; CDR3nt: TGTGCCAGCAGCCCTTTTAGCGGAAACTACAATGAGCAGTTCTTC
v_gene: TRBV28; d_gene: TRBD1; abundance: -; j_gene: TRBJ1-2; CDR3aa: CASSSGGTAANYGYTF; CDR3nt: TGTGCCAGCAGTAGTGGGGGGACAGCTGCTAACTATGGCTACACCTTC
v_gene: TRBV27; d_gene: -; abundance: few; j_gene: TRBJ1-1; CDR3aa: CASSLWDGNTEAFF; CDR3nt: TGTGCCAGCAGTTTATGGGACGGCAACACTGAAGCTTTCTTT
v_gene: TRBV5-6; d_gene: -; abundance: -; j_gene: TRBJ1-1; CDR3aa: CASREQGGTEAFF; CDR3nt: TGTGCCAGCAGGGAGCAAGGGGGTACTGAAGCTTTCTTT
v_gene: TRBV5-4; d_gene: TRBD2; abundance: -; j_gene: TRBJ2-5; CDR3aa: CASSGLAREETQYF; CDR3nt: TGTGCCAGCAGCGGACTAGCGAGGGAAGAGACCCAGTACTTC
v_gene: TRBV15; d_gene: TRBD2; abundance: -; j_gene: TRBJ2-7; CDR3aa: CATSRATLAGDSYEQYF; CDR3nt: TGTGCCACCAGCAGAGCAACCTTAGCGGGGGACTCCTACGAGCAGTACTTC
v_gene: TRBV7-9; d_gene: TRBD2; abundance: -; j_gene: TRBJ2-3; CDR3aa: CASSSLGLAGGNTQYF; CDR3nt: TGTGCCAGCAGCTCCCTCGGACTAGCGGGAGGCAATACGCAGTATTTT
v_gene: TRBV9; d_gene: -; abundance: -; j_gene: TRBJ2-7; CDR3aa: CASSVEGSYEQYF; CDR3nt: TGTGCCAGCAGCGTAGAAGGGTCCTACGAGCAGTACTTC
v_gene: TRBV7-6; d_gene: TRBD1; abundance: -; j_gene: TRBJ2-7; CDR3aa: CASSVRQGSYEQYF; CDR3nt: TGTGCCAGCAGCGTCAGACAGGGTTCCTACGAGCAGTACTTC
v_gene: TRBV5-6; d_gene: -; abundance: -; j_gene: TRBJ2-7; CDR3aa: CASSFSGEQYF; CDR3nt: TGTGCCAGCAGCTTCTCAGGAGAGCAGTACTTC
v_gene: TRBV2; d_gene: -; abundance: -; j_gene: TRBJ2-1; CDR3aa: CASSTGQYFGNEQFF; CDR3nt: -
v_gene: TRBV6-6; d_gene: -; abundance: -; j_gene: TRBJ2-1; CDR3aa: CASSEGGEQFF; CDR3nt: TGTGCCAGCAGTGAGGGGGGTGAGCAGTTCTTC
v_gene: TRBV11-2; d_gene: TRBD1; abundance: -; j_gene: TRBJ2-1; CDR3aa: CASSLGAGTGYNEQFF; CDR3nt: TGTGCCAGCAGCTTAGGGGCGGGGACAGGGTACAATGAGCAGTTCTTC
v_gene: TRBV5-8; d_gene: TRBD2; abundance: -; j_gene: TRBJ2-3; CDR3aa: CASSPTSGVATDTQYF; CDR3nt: TGTGCCAGCAGCCCTACTAGCGGGGTCGCCACAGATACGCAGTATTTT
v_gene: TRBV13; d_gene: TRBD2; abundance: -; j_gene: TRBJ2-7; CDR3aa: CASREGSYEQYF; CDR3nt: TGTGCCTCCAGGGAGGGAAGCTACGAGCAGTACTTC
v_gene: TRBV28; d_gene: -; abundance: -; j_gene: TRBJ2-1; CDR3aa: CASSGDRLNEQFF; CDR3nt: TGTGCCAGCAGTGGGGACCGACTCAATGAGCAGTTCTTC
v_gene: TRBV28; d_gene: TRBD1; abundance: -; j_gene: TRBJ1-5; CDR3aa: CASSSEQGALNQPQHF; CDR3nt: TGTGCCAGCAGTTCCGAACAGGGGGCTCTCAATCAGCCCCAGCATTTT
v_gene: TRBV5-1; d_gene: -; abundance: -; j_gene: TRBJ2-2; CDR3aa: CASTDSLNTGELFF; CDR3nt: TGCGCCAGTACAGACAGTCTGAACACCGGGGAGCTGTTTTTT
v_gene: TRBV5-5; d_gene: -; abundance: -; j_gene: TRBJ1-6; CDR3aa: CASRWMDSPLHF; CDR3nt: TGTGCCAGCCGTTGGATGGATTCACCCCTCCACTTT
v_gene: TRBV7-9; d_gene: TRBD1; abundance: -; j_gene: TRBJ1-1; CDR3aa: CASRQGDTEAFF; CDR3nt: TGTGCCAGCCGACAGGGGGACACTGAAGCTTTCTTT
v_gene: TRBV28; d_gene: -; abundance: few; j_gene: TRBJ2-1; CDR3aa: CASSFEGGLYNEQFF; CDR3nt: TGTGCCAGCAGTTTCGAGGGGGGGCTTTACAATGAGCAGTTCTTC
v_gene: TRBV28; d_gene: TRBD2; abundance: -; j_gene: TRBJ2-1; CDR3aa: CASSLLGEGIYLEQFF; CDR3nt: TGTGCCAGCAGTTTGCTGGGGGAGGGTATCTATCTTGAGCAGTTCTTC
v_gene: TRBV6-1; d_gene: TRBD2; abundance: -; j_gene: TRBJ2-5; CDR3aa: CASSGLAGDLQETQYF; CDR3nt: TGTGCCAGCAGTGGACTAGCGGGGGACCTACAAGAGACCCAGTACTTC
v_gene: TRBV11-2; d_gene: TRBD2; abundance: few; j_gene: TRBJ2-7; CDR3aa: CASSLGASGSYEQYF; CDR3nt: TGTGCCAGCAGCTTAGGGGCTAGCGGCTCCTACGAGCAGTACTTC
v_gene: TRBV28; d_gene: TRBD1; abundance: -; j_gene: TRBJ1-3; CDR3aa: CASSRQGIGNTIYF; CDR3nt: TGTGCCAGCAGTCGACAGGGGATAGGAAACACCATATATTTT
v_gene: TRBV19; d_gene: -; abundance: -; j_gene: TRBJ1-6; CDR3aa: CATCPGLGNSPLHF; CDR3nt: TGTGCCACCTGCCCAGGGCTTGGAAATTCACCCCTCCACTTT
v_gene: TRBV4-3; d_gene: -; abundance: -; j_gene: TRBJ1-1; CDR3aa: CASSRGGNTEAFF; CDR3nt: TGCGCCAGCAGCCGGGGAGGGAACACTGAAGCTTTCTTT
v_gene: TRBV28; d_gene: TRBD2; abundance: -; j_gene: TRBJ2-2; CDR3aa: CASSLLAGANTGELFF; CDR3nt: TGTGCCAGCAGTTTACTAGCGGGAGCTAACACCGGGGAGCTGTTTTTT
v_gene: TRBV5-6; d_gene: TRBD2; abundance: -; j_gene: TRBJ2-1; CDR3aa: CASSGGIAGVYEQFF; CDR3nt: TGTGCCAGCAGCGGGGGCATAGCGGGAGTCTATGAGCAGTTCTTC
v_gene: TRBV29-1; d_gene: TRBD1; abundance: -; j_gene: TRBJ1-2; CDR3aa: CSAQGTGDSYGYTF; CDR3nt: TGCAGCGCCCAAGGGACAGGGGACTCCTATGGCTACACCTTC
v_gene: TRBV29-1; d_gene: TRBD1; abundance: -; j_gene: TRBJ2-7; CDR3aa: CSAQTGTRDEQYF; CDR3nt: TGCAGCGCCCAGACAGGGACGCGGGACGAGCAGTACTTC
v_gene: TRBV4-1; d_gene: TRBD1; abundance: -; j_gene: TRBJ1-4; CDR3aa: CASSQELRGQVVRTNEKLFF; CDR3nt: TGCGCCAGCAGCCAAGAATTACGGGGACAGGTGGTAAGGACTAATGAAAAACTGTTTTTT
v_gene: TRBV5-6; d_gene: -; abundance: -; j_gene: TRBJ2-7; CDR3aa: CASSLVLGDEQYF; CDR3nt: TGTGCCAGCAGCTTGGTTTTGGGGGACGAGCAGTACTTC
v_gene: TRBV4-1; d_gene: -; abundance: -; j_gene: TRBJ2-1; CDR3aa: CASSKGAGNEQFF; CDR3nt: TGCGCCAGCAGTAAGGGGGCGGGAAATGAGCAGTTCTTC
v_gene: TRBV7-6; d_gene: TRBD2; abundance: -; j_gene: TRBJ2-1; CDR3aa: CASSEGLAGREQFF; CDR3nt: TGTGCCAGCAGCGAGGGACTAGCCGGAAGGGAGCAGTTCTTC
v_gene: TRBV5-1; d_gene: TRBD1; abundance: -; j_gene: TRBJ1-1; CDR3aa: CASSILTGFADTEAFF; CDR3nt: TGCGCCAGCAGCATACTGACAGGGTTCGCCGACACTGAAGCTTTCTTT
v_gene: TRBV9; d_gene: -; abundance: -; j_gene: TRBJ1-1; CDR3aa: CASSVGGSTEAFF; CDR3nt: TGTGCCAGCAGCGTAGGAGGCTCCACTGAAGCTTTCTTT